This entry lists 21 T cell receptor beta chains sequenced from one sample in a study of T-cell reconstitution after alpha-beta-depleted transplantation in children. TCRbeta library construction was performed incorporating unique molecular identifiers. TCRdb reanalysed the PCR reads using MiXCR and keeps one entry per CDR3 protein. The sample lists about 640,000 distinct CDR3 sequences, over 15% seen once, with under 1.2% in the top ten. The sequences come from PBMCs from the stem cell graft donor, collected from the stem cell graft. The receptors stem from a human donor who donated a stem cell graft to a child with acute myeloid leukemia.

This clonotype has ten or more counts. The chain has TRBV5-1 and TRBJ2-2; 8 bases are shared with TRBD1. CDR3 length: 14 amino acids. Trimming at V came to 0 bases and at J to 7 bases, leaving 2 bases not matched to a gene. Germline loops: CDR1 SGHRS, CDR2 YFSETQ. DNA for the CDR3: TGCGCCAGCAGCTTGGCAGGGGGCCACGGGGAGCTGTTTTTT. Translation gives CASSLAGGHGELFF.

This clonotype was observed many times. The chain carries TRBV10-3 and TRBJ1-5, with 8 positions matching TRBD1. Germline-derived CDR1 and CDR2 are ENHRY and SYGVKD. The CDR3 has 15 residues. Trimming at V came to 6 bases and at J to 4 bases, leaving 8 bases not matched to a gene. CDR3 residues: CAISTGQVDNQPQHF. The CDR3 coding sequence is TGTGCCATCAGCACGGGACAGGTGGATAATCAGCCCCAGCATTTT.

This clonotype has a count of ten or more. The chain joins TRBV5-6 to TRBJ2-1; D ambiguous. Germline loops: CDR1 SGHDT, CDR2 YYEEEE. This CDR3 spans 12 amino acids. Trimming stripped 2 bases from V and 8 bases from J, with 8 bases between. In nucleotides, the CDR3 is TGTGCCAGCAGCTTTAACGTCGATGAGCAGTTCTTC. Translation: CASSFNVDEQFF.

This clonotype has a count of ten or more. The chain has TRBV5-6 and TRBJ2-1, with D tentatively TRBD1 (6 bases). Germline V gene data show CDR1 as SGHDT and CDR2 as YYEEEE. The CDR3 loop spans 17 amino acids. V was pared by 4 bases and J by 3 bases, with 20 bases between. DNA for the CDR3: TGTGCCAGCAGCCCCGATCCAGCTGACAGGATCTACAATGAGCAGTTCTTC. It codes for CASSPDPADRIYNEQFF.

This clonotype was picked up many times. The rearrangement links TRBV12-3 or TRBV12-4 to TRBJ2-2; possible D gene TRBD1, 6 bases. V gave up 5 bases and J gave up 5 bases, with 9 bases separating them. The CDR3 is made up of 13 amino acids. The CDR3 DNA reads as TGTGCCAGCAGTCGACAGGTTACCGGGGAGCTGTTTTTT. Encoded protein: CASSRQVTGELFF.

This clonotype was seen repeatedly, ten times or more. This rearrangement joins TRBV7-2 to TRBJ2-5; perhaps TRBD2 as D (6 bases). Germline CDR1 reads SGHTA; CDR2 reads FQGNSA. The CDR3 has 14 amino acids. V dropped 5 bases and J dropped 4 bases, with 14 bases sitting between them. Here the CDR3 reads CASSPSGSSETQYF. The CDR3 nucleotides are TGTGCCAGCAGCCCTTCCGGGAGCTCAGAGACCCAGTACTTC.

This clonotype was seen repeatedly, ten times or more. The V gene is TRBV12-3 or TRBV12-4, the J gene TRBJ1-3, with 7 bases lining up with TRBD1. CDR3 size: 14 residues. Trimming cost V 3 bases and J 4 bases; bases outside gene matches: 3. For the CDR3, the DNA is TGTGCCAGCAGTTTGACAGGGAGGGGAAACACCATATATTTT. Translated, it gives CASSLTGRGNTIYF.

This clonotype was seen only a few times. The V and J genes are TRBV24-1 and TRBJ1-5, with 11 nucleotides matching TRBD1. The germline gives CDR1 KGHDR, CDR2 SFDVKD. The CDR3 contains 17 residues. V lost 3 bases, J lost 5 bases, and 8 bases stayed unmatched. The CDR3 sequence is CATSDGVGQGGDQPQHF. The CDR3 DNA follows: TGTGCCACCAGTGATGGGGTGGGACAGGGGGGAGATCAGCCCCAGCATTTT.

This rearrangement joins TRBV4-3 to TRBJ1-1; TRBD1 might be the D (5 bases). Germline V gene data show CDR1 as LGHNA and CDR2 as YSLEER. There are 13 residues in the CDR3. V was shortened by 0 bases and J by 6 bases, with 8 bases between the two germline ends. Written as DNA, the CDR3 is TGCGCCAGCAGCCAAGATGAGGGACCTGAAGCTTTCTTT. It codes for CASSQDEGPEAFF.

The rearrangement joins TRBV12-3 or TRBV12-4 to TRBJ1-1; the D gene is possibly TRBD1 (6 bases). This CDR3 spans 15 amino acids. V was shortened by 6 bases and J by 4 bases, with 18 bases between the two germline ends. This CDR3 reads CASSRTQGSGTEAFF. The DNA for the CDR3 is TGTGCCAGCAGCCGGACTCAGGGGTCAGGCACTGAAGCTTTCTTT.

The J gene is TRBJ1-1, the V gene TRBV30; D is unresolved. CDR3 length equals 12 residues. The germline V and J ends were trimmed by 4 bases and 3 bases, with 9 bases remaining between them. The germline V gene has CDR1 GTSNPN and CDR2 SVGIG (reference sequence). CDR3 in amino acids: CAWTVWDTEAFF. The CDR3 DNA follows: TGTGCCTGGACAGTTTGGGACACTGAAGCTTTCTTT.

In its sample, this clonotype was seen a few times. The chain employs TRBV30 and TRBJ2-7; TRBD1 or TRBD2 may be the D gene (5 bases each). This CDR3 contains 14 residues. V lost 3 bases and J 2 bases, leaving 14 bases between the germline ends. The germline CDR1 and CDR2 sequences are GTSNPN and SVGIG (reference sequence). The CDR3 sequence: CAWSAWDGTYEQYF. CDR3 nucleotides: TGTGCCTGGAGCGCTTGGGACGGAACCTACGAGCAGTACTTC.

A single count supports this clonotype. The rearrangement uses TRBV14 and TRBJ1-2; no definite D call. The length of the CDR3 is 13 residues. V lost 1 base, J lost 7 bases, and 10 bases lay in between. The germline CDR1 and CDR2 sequences are SGHDN and FVKESK. The CDR3 loop reads CASSQALRRGYTF. CDR3 sequence (DNA): TGTGCCAGCAGCCAAGCTCTAAGGCGTGGCTACACCTTC. The full variable domain, in which reference TRBV14 and TRBJ1-2 provide the parts outside the CDR3, is EAGVTQFPSHSVIEKGQTVTLRCDPISGHDNLYWYRRVMGKEIKFLLHFVKESKQDESGMPNNRFLAERTGGTYSTLKVQPAELEDSGVYFCASSQALRRGYTFGSGTRLTVV.

This clonotype has a count of ten or more. The chain uses TRBV20-1 and TRBJ2-2, with D unresolved. The CDR3 runs 15 residues. Germline V gene lookup returns CDR1 DFQATT and CDR2 SNEGSKA (reference sequence). Trimming removed 0 bases from V and 6 bases from J, with 14 bases in between. The CDR3 nucleotides read TGCAGTGCTAGAGACTATCCGGAAAGACCCGGGGAGCTGTTTTTT. Translating gives CSARDYPERPGELFF.

The chain is built from TRBV28 and TRBJ2-7; 8 bases agree with TRBD2. J was trimmed by 2 bases and V by 4 bases; bases with no gene match: 4. CDR3 length: 14 residues. Germline values: CDR1 MDHEN, CDR2 SYDVKM. The CDR3 nucleotides read TGTGCCAGCAGTTACGGGGGGGTAACCTACGAGCAGTACTTC. Its protein product is CASSYGGVTYEQYF.

Only a few counts were recorded for this clonotype. This sequence joins TRBV6-5 and TRBJ2-7; D might be TRBD1 (6 bases). The CDR3 has 13 residues. The ends were cut back, 5 bases at V and 2 bases at J, with 10 bases in the middle. Germline V gives CDR1 MNHEY, CDR2 SVGAGI. The CDR3 DNA is TGTGCCAGCAGTCAGACAGGTACCTACGAGCAGTACGTC. This gives the protein CASSQTGTYEQYV.

The V and J genes are TRBV20-1 and TRBJ2-7, with 11 bases that match TRBD2. This CDR3 region has 19 residues. Germline CDR1 is DFQATT and CDR2 is SNEGSKA (reference sequence). Trimming at V came to 4 bases and at J to 4 bases, leaving 21 bases not matched to a gene. CDR3 in amino acids: CSATPQASGGFDMKYEQYV. The CDR3 DNA follows: TGCAGTGCTACCCCCCAGGCTAGCGGGGGGTTTGACATGAAGTACGAGCAGTACGTC.

At least ten counts were recorded for this clonotype. J is TRBJ2-4 and V is TRBV7-2; D gene uncertain. There are 15 residues in the CDR3. Germline V CDR1 and CDR2: SGHTA, FQGNSA. V dropped 8 bases and J dropped 3 bases, with 17 bases sitting between them. The CDR3 reads CASRPGGLGKNIQYF. The CDR3 coding sequence is TGTGCCAGCCGACCAGGCGGATTGGGCAAAAACATTCAGTACTTC.

This clonotype was seen ten or more times. The chain recombines TRBV10-2 with TRBJ1-2, with D possibly being TRBD1 (6 bases). Germline-derived CDR1 and CDR2 are WSHSY and SAAADI. This CDR3 has 14 amino acids. With 0 bases removed from V and 5 bases from J, the gap between germline ends came to 10 bases. The CDR3 nucleotides read TGCGCCAGCAGTGAGTCAGGGGGGGCTTATGGCTACACCTTC. This encodes CASSESGGAYGYTF.

This chain uses TRBV5-6 with TRBJ2-5; 8 bases are a match to TRBD2. V lost 4 bases and J lost 3; bases outside the gene matches: 11. The CDR3 spans 16 residues. Germline CDR1 and CDR2: SGHDT and YYEEEE. CDR3 sequence reads: CASSLTAGGEEETQYF. The CDR3, as DNA: TGTGCCAGCAGCCTAACAGCCGGGGGGGAGGAAGAGACCCAGTACTTC.

This clonotype was counted at least ten times. V usage is TRBV20-1 and J usage is TRBJ2-7, with D possibly called TRBD1 or TRBD2 (5 bases each). This CDR3 spans 15 amino acids. V was cut by 0 bases and J by 3 bases, with 15 bases left in between. CDR1 is DFQATT, CDR2 SNEGSKA, per germline (reference sequence). CDR3 sequence (DNA): TGCAGTGCTAGAGATCCTTCAAGGGACGGCTACGAGCAGTACTTC. Translated, it gives CSARDPSRDGYEQYF.